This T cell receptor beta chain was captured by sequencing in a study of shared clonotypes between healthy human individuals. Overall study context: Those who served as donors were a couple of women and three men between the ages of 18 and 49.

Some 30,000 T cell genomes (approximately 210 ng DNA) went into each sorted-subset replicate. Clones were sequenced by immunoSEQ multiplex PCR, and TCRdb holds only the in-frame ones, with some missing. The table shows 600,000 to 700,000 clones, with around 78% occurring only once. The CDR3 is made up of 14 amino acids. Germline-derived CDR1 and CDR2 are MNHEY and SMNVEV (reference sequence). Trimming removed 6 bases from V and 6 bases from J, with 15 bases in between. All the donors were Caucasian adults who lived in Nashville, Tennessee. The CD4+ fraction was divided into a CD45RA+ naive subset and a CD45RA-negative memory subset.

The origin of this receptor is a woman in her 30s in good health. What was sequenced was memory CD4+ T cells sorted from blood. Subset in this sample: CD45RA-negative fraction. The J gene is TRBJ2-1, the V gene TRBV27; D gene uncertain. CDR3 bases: TGTGCCAGCAGAATTGGGTATCAGGCCAATGAGCAGTTCTTC. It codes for CASRIGYQANEQFF.